The next 11 T cell receptor beta chains were all read from a single sample in a study of beta chain features in type 1 diabetes. Every bit of the isolated RNA underwent reverse transcription, so sequencing read expressed TCRB transcripts. The repertoire was sequenced with immunoSEQ multiplex PCR; TCRdb's copy has only in-frame clones and lacks some. The sample carries tens of thousands of clones, over 60% recorded once. Whole-study results and caveats: A moderate, significant TCRB CDR3 shortening appeared in type 1 diabetes across four CD4+ subsets.

These receptors lack a known antigen. The sample was Tregs from blood. These receptors were obtained from a woman aged 18-29 years with type 1 diabetes.

This clone appeared once. The chain employs TRBV20-1 and TRBJ2-1, with D possibly TRBD2 on 5 matching bases. Germline CDR1 reads DFQATT; CDR2 reads SNEGSKA (reference sequence). V was pared by 3 bases and J by 5 bases, with 5 bases between. The CDR3 is made up of 11 amino acids. The CDR3 DNA sequence: TGCAGTGCTAGGAGGGACAATGAGCAGTTCTTC. Its translation: CSARRDNEQFF.

J is TRBJ1-6 and V is TRBV7-2; D uncertain. In germline, CDR1 is SGHTA, CDR2 FQGNSA. V was shortened by 1 base and J by 6 bases, with 7 bases between the two germline ends. The CDR3 runs to 14 residues. CDR3 sequence (DNA): TGTGCCAGCAGCTTAGTGAGGGTTAATTCACCCCTCCACTTT. Residues: CASSLVRVNSPLHF.

This clone has a handful of counts. This chain uses TRBV19 with TRBJ1-1; the D gene is possibly TRBD1 (6 bases). CDR1 LNHDA and CDR2 SQIVND come from the germline V gene (reference sequence). V lost 6 bases, J lost 4 bases, and 12 bases lay in between. The CDR3 has 13 amino acids. The CDR3 here is CASSVRGRTEAFF. CDR3 in DNA: TGTGCCAGTAGCGTCAGGGGCCGCACTGAAGCTTTCTTT.

This chain connects TRBV6-6 to TRBJ2-5; 10 bases agree with TRBD1. The end of the DNA aligns better with TRBJ2-7, so the J call may be wrong. The CDR3 is made up of 16 amino acids. Germline CDR1 is MNHNY and CDR2 is SVGAGI (reference sequence). This CDR3 is CASSYSLGQGIHEQYF. In DNA form, the CDR3 reads TGTGCCAGCAGTTACTCCCTGGGACAGGGGATCCACGAGCAGTACTTC.

The chain combines TRBV11-2 with TRBJ1-5, with no clear D. Germline CDR1 SGHAT, CDR2 FQNNGV. V was pared by 5 bases and J by 5 bases, with 7 bases between. CDR3 length: 12 residues. The CDR3 DNA follows: TGTGCCAGCAGCGAGGGTTATCAGCCCCAGCATTTT. It encodes CASSEGYQPQHF. The complete variable domain, with remaining parts taken from reference TRBV11-2 and TRBJ1-5, reads EAGVAQSPRYKIIEKRQSVAFWCNPISGHATLYWYQQILGQGPKLLIQFQNNGVVDDSQLPKDRFSAERLKGVDSTLKIQPAKLEDSAVYLCASSEGYQPQHFGDGTRLSIL.

The gene calls are TRBV20-1 and TRBJ1-1, with unresolved D. The CDR3 has 11 residues. Deletions cut 3 bases from V and 11 bases from J, with 13 bases between. CDR1 is DFQATT, CDR2 SNEGSKA, per germline (reference sequence). This CDR3 is CSASEETGAFF. Written as DNA, the CDR3 is TGCAGTGCTAGCGAGGAGACTGGTGCTTTCTTT.

The chain carries TRBV5-4 and TRBJ2-7; 7 nucleotides line up with TRBD1. CDR1 and CDR2 (germline): SGHNT, YYREEE (reference sequence). This CDR3 region has 16 residues. The ends lost 0 bases at V and 3 bases at J; junction bases unmatched: 9. The CDR3 loop reads CASSLGAPGQFYEQYF. CDR3 sequence (DNA): TGTGCCAGCAGCTTGGGGGCTCCGGGACAGTTCTACGAGCAGTACTTC. Full variable domain (rest looked up from reference TRBV5-4 and TRBJ2-7): ETGVTQSPTHLIKTRGQQVTLRCSSQSGHNTVSWYQQALGQGPQFIFQYYREEENGRGNFPPRFSGLQFPNYSSELNVNALELDDSALYLCASSLGAPGQFYEQYFGPGTRLTVT.

This clone occurred a few times. The chain couples TRBV6-6 to TRBJ1-5, with D maybe TRBD1 (6 bases). V lost 2 bases, J lost 5 bases, and 10 bases lay in between. CDR1 and CDR2 from the germline V gene are MNHNY and SVGAGI (reference sequence). There are 14 residues in the CDR3. CDR3 coding DNA: TGTGCCAGCAGTTACACAGGGCGGGATCAGCCCCAGCATTTT. It yields the protein CASSYTGRDQPQHF.

This clone was counted once. The V and J genes are TRBV13 and TRBJ2-1, with 11 bases aligning to TRBD1. V shed 0 bases, J shed 6 bases, and the junction held 4 bases outside the gene matches. Per germline, CDR1 PRHDT and CDR2 FYEKMQ (reference sequence). CDR3 size: 16 residues. This chain's CDR3 is CASSLGLGTGGNEQFF. The CDR3 region has the DNA TGTGCCAGCAGCTTAGGCCTAGGGACAGGGGGCAATGAGCAGTTCTTC.

The V gene is TRBV28, the J gene TRBJ2-7, with TRBD2 identical over 7 bases. Losses at the gene ends were 5 bases for V and 4 bases for J; bases not matched to a gene: 11. Germline V CDR1 and CDR2: MDHEN, SYDVKM. The CDR3 runs 15 residues. CDR3 amino acids: CASSIGLVVQYEQYF. The CDR3 DNA follows: TGTGCCAGCAGTATAGGACTAGTTGTGCAATACGAGCAGTACTTC.

This chain uses TRBV5-1 with TRBJ2-7; D may be TRBD1 (5 bases). V lost 1 base and J 6 bases, leaving 8 bases between the germline ends. The germline CDR1 and CDR2 sequences are SGHRS and YFSETQ. The CDR3 runs to 12 residues. The CDR3 reads CASSLSGLEQYF. In DNA, the CDR3 is TGCGCCAGCAGCTTGTCAGGGCTCGAGCAGTACTTC.